These 18 T cell receptor beta chains originate from one sample sequenced in a study of T cells expressing NK-cell markers. TCRdb reprocessed the 5' RACE reads, keeping one entry per CDR3 protein, no DNA. Its table records about 550,000 distinct CDR3 sequences. The sequenced material came from blood T cells: a sorted CD56 or NKG2C T cell subset, CD4+ or CD8+ T cells, or bulk PBMC T cells (not recorded which). The receptors originated from a man between 18 and 35 years old in good health.

The chain couples TRBV5-5 to TRBJ2-1; checking the TCRdb D call of TRBD1 is not possible without DNA. CDR1 and CDR2 from the germline V gene are SGHKS and YYEKEE (reference sequence). The CDR3 has 15 residues. This chain's CDR3 is CASSPLGGGYNEQFF.

The J gene is TRBJ1-5, the V gene TRBV12-3 or TRBV12-4; without DNA, the TCRdb call of TRBD1 cannot be checked. The CDR3 sequence is 16 residues long. The CDR3 protein is CASSPRTGEHDQPQHF.

V and J are TRBV12-3 or TRBV12-4 and TRBJ2-3. The length of the CDR3 is 13 residues. The CDR3 protein is CASSFSVEDTQYF.

The chain employs TRBV3-1 and TRBJ2-1; TCRdb reports TRBD2, a call that lacks DNA to check it against. Germline-derived CDR1 and CDR2 are LGHDT and YNNKEL (reference sequence). There are 16 residues in the CDR3. The CDR3 loop reads CASSRGTGSSYNEQFF.

J is TRBJ1-5 and V is TRBV6-1; as DNA is missing, the TRBD1 call by TCRdb cannot be tested. The CDR3 spans 14 residues. CDR1 is MNHNS, CDR2 SASEGT, per germline. CDR3 protein: CASRDTGYGQPQHF.

The J gene is TRBJ2-3, the V gene TRBV20-1. CDR1 is DFQATT, CDR2 SNEGSKA, per germline (reference sequence). The CDR3 spans 13 residues. The CDR3 loop is CSAENLRDVGLYF.

The CDR3 protein is CASSPSSGTSYEQYF. This chain links TRBV28 with TRBJ2-7; TCRdb lists TRBD1, though no DNA is available to test this call. The germline V gene encodes CDR1 MDHEN and CDR2 SYDVKM. This CDR3 spans 15 amino acids.

The chain employs TRBV20-1 and TRBJ2-7; TCRdb's D gene call, TRBD1, goes unchecked for lack of DNA. The CDR3 has 14 residues. Germline CDR1 is DFQATT and CDR2 is SNEGSKA (reference sequence). CDR3 residues: CSARVGQGAQEQYF.

This rearrangement joins TRBV12-3 or TRBV12-4 to TRBJ2-3. This CDR3 has 18 amino acids. Here the CDR3 reads CASSKLRPTFSSTDTQYF.

This rearrangement joins TRBV6-2 or TRBV6-3 to TRBJ2-5; the D call of TRBD2 rests on TCRdb alone, since no DNA is present to check it. The germline CDR1 and CDR2 sequences are MNHEY and SVGEGT. CDR3 length: 15 amino acids. This CDR3 reads CAISRILAEEETQYF.

The rearrangement joins TRBV5-1 to TRBJ1-6. This CDR3 is 15 amino acids long. CDR1 is SGHRS and CDR2 is YFSETQ in the germline V gene. This chain's CDR3 is CASSFMTRESSPLHF.

The chain carries TRBV11-2 and TRBJ2-1; TCRdb's D gene call, TRBD2, goes unchecked for lack of DNA. Germline V gene lookup returns CDR1 SGHAT and CDR2 FQNNGV. The CDR3 has 14 amino acids. This chain's CDR3 is CASTTWEGNNEQFF. The whole variable domain, remainder taken from reference TRBV11-2 and TRBJ2-1, is EAGVAQSPRYKIIEKRQSVAFWCNPISGHATLYWYQQILGQGPKLLIQFQNNGVVDDSQLPKDRFSAERLKGVDSTLKIQPAKLEDSAVYLCASTTWEGNNEQFFGPGTRLTVL.

The gene calls are TRBV5-5 and TRBJ2-7. The germline gives CDR1 SGHKS, CDR2 YYEKEE (reference sequence). This CDR3 spans 14 amino acids. CDR3 loop: CASSLGFTDYEQYF.

The rearrangement uses TRBV12-5 and TRBJ2-5; TCRdb indicates TRBD2, and absent DNA this call remains unverified. Looked up from germline, CDR1 is LGHNT and CDR2 is FRNRAP. This CDR3 has 15 amino acids. CDR3 amino acids: CASGLAGGRQETQYF.

The chain recombines TRBV6-5 with TRBJ2-5; TCRdb lists TRBD1, though no DNA is available to test this call. The CDR3 covers 16 residues. Germline CDR1 MNHEY, CDR2 SVGAGI. The CDR3 is CASSYPTGGLQETQYF.

The chain employs TRBV18 and TRBJ2-1. CDR1 and CDR2 from the germline V gene are KGHSH and LQKENI. This CDR3 has 13 residues. The CDR3: CASSWSRYNEQFF.

V is TRBV10-3 and J is TRBJ2-7; TCRdb gives TRBD2 as the D gene, but with no DNA this cannot be confirmed. In germline, CDR1 is ENHRY, CDR2 SYGVKD. The CDR3 covers 16 residues. The CDR3 here is CAISDNRDWDSYEQYF.

The rearrangement uses TRBV20-1 and TRBJ2-7; the D call from TCRdb, TRBD2, cannot be confirmed without DNA. The V gene's germline CDR1 is DFQATT and CDR2 SNEGSKA (reference sequence). The CDR3 runs 16 residues. The CDR3: CSARGRLAGGPYEQYF.